The source of this T cell receptor beta chain is a study of cytomegalovirus exposure and HLA in healthy donors. Trimming removed 4 bases at V and 0 bases at J, with 10 bases between. The CDR3 spans 13 residues. Germline V gene sequence: CDR1 SQVTM, CDR2 ANQGSEA. Method: immunoSEQ multiplex PCR; TCRdb's copy keeps in-frame clones and lacks some. The sample carries over 200,000 clones, about 90% recorded once. This sequence was found in a woman aged 25 to 45 in good health and CMV-seronegative. The V and J genes are TRBV29-1 and TRBJ2-7, with D hard to call. The sequencing sample was made of PBMCs. CDR3 DNA: TGCAGCGTTGTGGTGGCGAACTCCTACGAGCAGTACTTC. Residues: CSVVVANSYEQYF.